The rows below give T cell receptor beta chains drawn from one sample of a study of beta chain features in type 1 diabetes. TCRdb's copy holds only in-frame clones and misses some; the assay was immunoSEQ multiplex PCR. This sample yields over 600,000 clones, of which around 12% are seen a single time; more than 0.09% belongs to the top ten. Sequenced material: naive CD4+ T cells from blood. All receptors come from a man younger than 45 with type 1 diabetes. Each CDR3 is given with its conserved first and last residue. Each record gives: V gene, CDR3 length, D gene, J gene, clone size, CDR3 DNA, CDR3 protein. The D gene is left open where the match is weak. Rows give clone size only sometimes, using once, few, many, or a class for an expanded clone.

V gene: TRBV18; CDR3 length: 14; D gene: NA; J gene: TRBJ2-4; clone size: few; CDR3 DNA: TGTGCCAGCTCACCAGGGGCAGGGGAACACATTCAGTACTTC; CDR3 protein: CASSPGAGEHIQYF
V gene: TRBV4-3; CDR3 length: 14; D gene: NA; J gene: TRBJ1-1; clone size: NA; CDR3 DNA: TGCGCCAGCAGCCAAGAGCACGGGAACACTGAAGCTTTCTTT; CDR3 protein: CASSQEHGNTEAFF
V gene: TRBV11-2; CDR3 length: 14; D gene: NA; J gene: TRBJ1-2; clone size: NA; CDR3 DNA: TGTGCCAGCAGCTACGTGGGGCGCCGGCATGGCTACACCTTC; CDR3 protein: CASSYVGRRHGYTF
V gene: TRBV30; CDR3 length: 15; D gene: NA; J gene: TRBJ1-5; clone size: NA; CDR3 DNA: TGTGCCTGGAGTGTAAGGGGAGTTATAGGTCAGCCCCAGCATTTT; CDR3 protein: CAWSVRGVIGQPQHF
V gene: TRBV14; CDR3 length: 16; D gene: NA; J gene: TRBJ1-3; clone size: NA; CDR3 DNA: TGTGCCAGCAGCCGTATCGGGGACCTCTCTGGAAACACCATATATTTT; CDR3 protein: CASSRIGDLSGNTIYF
V gene: TRBV28; CDR3 length: 10; D gene: NA; J gene: TRBJ2-5; clone size: few; CDR3 DNA: TGTGCCATCCAGCGGGAGACCCAGTACTTC; CDR3 protein: CAIQRETQYF
V gene: TRBV5-6; CDR3 length: 13; D gene: NA; J gene: TRBJ1-2; clone size: NA; CDR3 DNA: TGTGCCAGCAGCTTCCAGGGTTTAGATGGCTACACCTTC; CDR3 protein: CASSFQGLDGYTF
V gene: TRBV6-1; CDR3 length: 11; D gene: NA; J gene: TRBJ2-1; clone size: NA; CDR3 DNA: TGTGCCAGCAGGGAATGGAATGAGCAGTTCTTC; CDR3 protein: CASREWNEQFF
V gene: TRBV7-9; CDR3 length: 16; D gene: TRBD2; J gene: TRBJ2-1; clone size: few; CDR3 DNA: TGTGCCAGCAGCTTGTTAGCGGGGGGGATCTACAATGAGCAGTTCTTC; CDR3 protein: CASSLLAGGIYNEQFF
V gene: TRBV28; CDR3 length: 16; D gene: NA; J gene: TRBJ2-4; clone size: few; CDR3 DNA: TGTGCCAGCAGCGACACGACGGATATGGCCAAAAACATTCAGTACTTC; CDR3 protein: CASSDTTDMAKNIQYF
V gene: TRBV28; CDR3 length: 15; D gene: TRBD1; J gene: TRBJ1-3; clone size: NA; CDR3 DNA: TGTGCCAGCAGTCTCGGGACAGTCTCTGGAAACACCATATATTTT; CDR3 protein: CASSLGTVSGNTIYF
V gene: TRBV29-1; CDR3 length: 14; D gene: NA; J gene: TRBJ2-7; clone size: few; CDR3 DNA: TGCAGCCCTCCCCCCCTGGGCAGTTCCTACGAGCAGTACTTC; CDR3 protein: CSPPPLGSSYEQYF
V gene: TRBV4-1; CDR3 length: 13; D gene: NA; J gene: TRBJ1-1; clone size: NA; CDR3 DNA: TGCGCCAGCAGCCAGTCAGGGGTTTATGAAGCTTTCTTT; CDR3 protein: CASSQSGVYEAFF
V gene: TRBV7-2; CDR3 length: 15; D gene: NA; J gene: TRBJ2-5; clone size: NA; CDR3 DNA: TGTGCCAGCAGTTCCGGCACTAGTCAAGGAGAGACCCAGTACTTC; CDR3 protein: CASSSGTSQGETQYF
V gene: TRBV2; CDR3 length: 16; D gene: TRBD1; J gene: TRBJ1-2; clone size: few; CDR3 DNA: TGTGCCAGCAGTGACCTTGGACAGGGATCTTACTATGGCTACACCTTC; CDR3 protein: CASSDLGQGSYYGYTF
V gene: TRBV2; CDR3 length: 16; D gene: TRBD1; J gene: TRBJ1-2; clone size: few; CDR3 DNA: TGTGCCAGCAGCGAGAGTGCTGACAGGGCAAGCTATGGCTACACCTTC; CDR3 protein: CASSESADRASYGYTF
V gene: TRBV6-5; CDR3 length: 13; D gene: NA; J gene: TRBJ2-5; clone size: NA; CDR3 DNA: TGTGCCAGCAGTTACGGGCCGGAAGAGACCCAGTACTTC; CDR3 protein: CASSYGPEETQYF
V gene: TRBV18; CDR3 length: 17; D gene: TRBD1; J gene: TRBJ1-4; clone size: few; CDR3 DNA: TGTGCCAGCTCACCGGCAGCCGGGACAGCCTGGAATGAAAAACTGTTTTTT; CDR3 protein: CASSPAAGTAWNEKLFF
V gene: TRBV9; CDR3 length: 15; D gene: NA; J gene: TRBJ2-1; clone size: few; CDR3 DNA: TGTGCCAGCAGCGTCGAAGTACGGGGATACAATGAGCAGTTCTTC; CDR3 protein: CASSVEVRGYNEQFF
V gene: TRBV11-3; CDR3 length: 13; D gene: NA; J gene: TRBJ2-3; clone size: NA; CDR3 DNA: TGTGCCAGCAGCTTTTCGGGCACAGATACGCAGTATTTT; CDR3 protein: CASSFSGTDTQYF
V gene: TRBV2; CDR3 length: 15; D gene: NA; J gene: TRBJ2-5; clone size: NA; CDR3 DNA: TGTGCCAGCAGACCGACCGGGCGGAGTTGGGAGACCCAGTACTTC; CDR3 protein: CASRPTGRSWETQYF
V gene: TRBV28; CDR3 length: 15; D gene: TRBD2; J gene: TRBJ2-7; clone size: NA; CDR3 DNA: TGTGCCAGCAGTTATGAGACTAGCGGAACCTACGAGCAGTACTTC; CDR3 protein: CASSYETSGTYEQYF
V gene: TRBV11-3; CDR3 length: 13; D gene: NA; J gene: TRBJ2-7; clone size: NA; CDR3 DNA: TGTGCCAGCACTAAAGGGAGCGACTACGAGCAGTACTTC; CDR3 protein: CASTKGSDYEQYF
V gene: TRBV7-2; CDR3 length: 13; D gene: NA; J gene: TRBJ1-2; clone size: few; CDR3 DNA: TGTGCCAGCAGCGATCCCGGTACCCATGGCTACACCTTC; CDR3 protein: CASSDPGTHGYTF
V gene: TRBV9; CDR3 length: 18; D gene: TRBD2; J gene: TRBJ2-3; clone size: NA; CDR3 DNA: TGTGCCAGCAGTACTACTCGCGCGGCTAGCGGATTCACAGATACGCAGTATTTT; CDR3 protein: CASSTTRAASGFTDTQYF
V gene: TRBV28; CDR3 length: 12; D gene: NA; J gene: TRBJ2-3; clone size: NA; CDR3 DNA: TGTGCCAGCAGTTCTTCCCCGGATACGCAGTATTTT; CDR3 protein: CASSSSPDTQYF
V gene: TRBV4-3; CDR3 length: 15; D gene: NA; J gene: TRBJ2-3; clone size: NA; CDR3 DNA: TGCGCCAGCAGCCAAGAGCTAGTAGTCGCAGATACGCAGTATTTT; CDR3 protein: CASSQELVVADTQYF
V gene: TRBV30; CDR3 length: 11; D gene: NA; J gene: TRBJ2-3; clone size: NA; CDR3 DNA: TGTGCCTGGAGTGGTGGAGGCACGCAGTATTTT; CDR3 protein: CAWSGGGTQYF
V gene: TRBV11-2; CDR3 length: 12; D gene: NA; J gene: TRBJ2-7; clone size: NA; CDR3 DNA: TGTGCCAGCAGCTTAGATTTTTACGAGCAGTACTTC; CDR3 protein: CASSLDFYEQYF
V gene: TRBV10-3; CDR3 length: 16; D gene: TRBD2; J gene: TRBJ2-5; clone size: few; CDR3 DNA: TGTGCCATCAGTGAGTCGATAGCGGGGGGACAAGAGACCCAGTACTTC; CDR3 protein: CAISESIAGGQETQYF
V gene: TRBV10-2; CDR3 length: 14; D gene: NA; J gene: TRBJ2-3; clone size: NA; CDR3 DNA: TGCGCCAGCAGTGTGGGGCAGAGCACAGATACGCAGTATTTT; CDR3 protein: CASSVGQSTDTQYF